The 25 T cell receptor beta chains in this list originate from one sample, sequenced in a study of cytomegalovirus exposure and HLA in healthy donors. This PCR relied on a set of 60 Vbeta primers and 13 Jbeta primers. TCRdb's table, derived via immunoSEQ multiplex PCR, lists solely in-frame clones and lacks some. This sample has more than 70,000 clones, with 65% to 80% found just once. The source material was PBMCs. Receptor source: a middle-aged man in good health and CMV-seronegative.

V and J are TRBV2 and TRBJ2-1, with 8 bases identical to TRBD2. Germline V gives CDR1 SNHLY, CDR2 FYNNEI. V lost 5 bases to trimming and J lost 4 bases; unmatched junction nucleotides: 13. The CDR3 loop spans 17 amino acids. Written as DNA, the CDR3 is TGTGCCAGCAGTCCAAGGGGCGGGGGGCAGGGGTACAATGAGCAGTTCTTC. It yields the protein CASSPRGGGQGYNEQFF.

This rearrangement joins TRBV5-4 to TRBJ2-7; D not resolved. The CDR3 length is 13 residues. The germline gives CDR1 SGHNT, CDR2 YYREEE (reference sequence). The V end was cut by 1 base, the J end by 5 bases, with 10 bases between. The CDR3 nucleotides are TGTGCCAGCAGCTTGTATTGGGCCCACGAGCAGTACTTC. Amino acid sequence: CASSLYWAHEQYF.

This chain links TRBV5-4 with TRBJ2-5, with 10 bases fitting TRBD2. The V gene end was trimmed by 4 bases and the J gene end by 5 bases; junction bases not matched to a gene: 8. This CDR3 has 15 amino acids. From germline, CDR1 is SGHNT and CDR2 YYREEE (reference sequence). CDR3 sequence reads: CASSPQSGGAETQYF. CDR3 in DNA: TGTGCCAGCAGCCCACAGAGCGGGGGGGCGGAGACCCAGTACTTC. Complete variable domain (other parts from reference TRBV5-4 and TRBJ2-5): ETGVTQSPTHLIKTRGQQVTLRCSSQSGHNTVSWYQQALGQGPQFIFQYYREEENGRGNFPPRFSGLQFPNYSSELNVNALELDDSALYLCASSPQSGGAETQYFGPGTRLLVL.

The chain has TRBV6-1 and TRBJ1-4; D ambiguous. In germline, CDR1 is MNHNS, CDR2 SASEGT. V dropped 6 bases and J dropped 8 bases, with 19 bases sitting between them. CDR3 size: 15 residues. CDR3 protein: CASSGRGTLLEKLFF. The CDR3 coding sequence is TGTGCCAGCAGCGGACGGGGAACTCTTCTGGAAAAACTGTTTTTT.

This chain links TRBV6-1 with TRBJ1-5; a weak D match, TRBD1 (6 bases). Trimming cost V 2 bases and J 5 bases, with 19 bases left between them. The germline CDR1 and CDR2 sequences are MNHNS and SASEGT. The CDR3 has 17 residues. The CDR3 DNA follows: TGTGCCAGCAGTGAACTGAGGACAGCCGTTACATATCAGCCCCAGCATTTT. This codes for CASSELRTAVTYQPQHF.

The chain links TRBV28 to TRBJ2-7; the D is unclear. Trimming removed 8 bases at V and 0 bases at J, with 11 bases between. The CDR3 is 13 amino acids. CDR1 and CDR2 from the germline V gene are MDHEN and SYDVKM. CDR3 in amino acids: CASADSDSYEQYF. DNA of the CDR3: TGTGCCAGCGCTGACTCAGACTCCTACGAGCAGTACTTC. Together with reference TRBV28 and TRBJ2-7, the CDR3 gives the full variable domain: DVKVTQSSRYLVKRTGEKVFLECVQDMDHENMFWYRQDPGLGLRLIYFSYDVKMKEKGDIPEGYSVSREKKERFSLILESASTNQTSMYLCASADSDSYEQYFGPGTRLTVT.

The chain joins TRBV5-4 to TRBJ2-5, with no clear D. CDR3 length equals 13 residues. Trimming left V 5 bases short and J 5 bases short, with 13 bases between. Germline V gene lookup returns CDR1 SGHNT and CDR2 YYREEE (reference sequence). CDR3: CASRPNTWETQYF. CDR3 nucleotide sequence: TGTGCCAGCAGACCAAACACCTGGGAGACCCAGTACTTC.

Only a few counts were recorded for this clone. The J gene is TRBJ2-7, the V gene TRBV15; the D is unclear. Germline CDR1 reads LNHNV; CDR2 reads YYDKDF (reference sequence). This CDR3 region has 15 residues. V dropped 0 bases and J dropped 2 bases, with 11 bases sitting between them. The CDR3 here is CATSRDPKRAYEQYF. CDR3 DNA: TGTGCCACCAGCAGAGATCCGAAAAGAGCCTACGAGCAGTACTTC. Based on the CDR3 plus reference TRBV15 and TRBJ2-7, the full variable domain is DAMVIQNPRYQVTQFGKPVTLSCSQTLNHNVMYWYQQKSSQAPKLLFHYYDKDFNNEADTPDNFQSRRPNTSFCFLDIRSPGLGDTAMYLCATSRDPKRAYEQYFGPGTRLTVT.

In this sample, this clone turned up a few times. The V call is TRBV4-3, the J call TRBJ1-2, with D unresolved. The V end was cut by 0 bases, the J end by 5 bases, with 7 bases between. CDR1 is LGHNA and CDR2 is YSLEER in the germline V gene. The CDR3 consists of 13 residues. CDR3: CASSQEGSYGYTF. The CDR3 DNA sequence: TGCGCCAGCAGCCAAGAGGGCAGTTATGGCTACACCTTC.

This clone was seen only a few times. DNA of the CDR3: TGTGCCAGCAGTGAAAAGAAAGTCCTAACGGCCAACGTCCTGACTTTC. It is translated as CASSEKKVLTANVLTF. This chain uses TRBV2 with TRBJ2-6, with no clear D. This CDR3 is 16 amino acids long. Germline V gene lookup returns CDR1 SNHLY and CDR2 FYNNEI. Trimming removed 2 bases at V and 6 bases at J, with 14 bases between.

The genes are TRBV19 and TRBJ2-7; TRBD1 aligns across 9 bases. The V segment lost 3 bases and the J segment 4 bases; nucleotides outside the gene matches: 7. The CDR3 totals 15 residues. CDR1 is LNHDA, CDR2 SQIVND, per germline (reference sequence). CDR3 in DNA: TGTGCCAGTAGTATTCCGACAGGGGGGGGATACGAGCAGTACTTC. Translating gives CASSIPTGGGYEQYF.

The chain couples TRBV5-1 to TRBJ1-4; D not certain. CDR1 is SGHRS, CDR2 YFSETQ, per germline. V was pared by 0 bases and J by 4 bases, with 13 bases between. The CDR3 has 16 residues. The CDR3 sequence: CASSLGLGRGNEKLFF. In DNA form, the CDR3 reads TGCGCCAGCAGCTTGGGTCTGGGCCGGGGTAATGAAAAACTGTTTTTT.

This chain uses TRBV9 with TRBJ2-1; 7 nucleotides match TRBD2. The CDR3 consists of 16 residues. The germline CDR1 and CDR2 sequences are SGDLS and YYNGEE. V lost 4 bases, J lost 3 bases, and 10 bases stayed unmatched. The CDR3 loop reads CASSSGASGYYNEQFF. CDR3 nucleotide sequence: TGTGCCAGCAGCTCCGGAGCTAGCGGATACTACAATGAGCAGTTCTTC.

The V gene is TRBV7-9, the J gene TRBJ2-5, with D possibly matching TRBD1 (6 bases). The DNA end is a closer match to TRBJ2-7, so the J assignment may be wrong. This CDR3 is built from 12 residues. Germline V gives CDR1 SEHNR, CDR2 FQNEAQ (reference sequence). CDR3 loop: CASSFRGYEQYF. The CDR3 nucleotides read TGTGCCAGCAGCTTCAGGGGTTACGAGCAGTACTTC.

The rearrangement uses TRBV29-1 and TRBJ1-1; tentatively, D is TRBD1 (5 bases). The CDR3 is made up of 14 amino acids. V lost 7 bases, J lost 1 base, and 16 bases lay in between. Germline CDR1 and CDR2: SQVTM and ANQGSEA. The DNA for the CDR3 is TGCAGCGGCGGTTTGTTGGGGGGGAACACTGAAGCTTTCTTT. Translation gives CSGGLLGGNTEAFF.

The genes are TRBV5-4 and TRBJ2-7; no clear D. Germline assignment: CDR1 SGHNT and CDR2 YYREEE (reference sequence). The CDR3 has 13 amino acids. Trimming shortened V by 4 bases and J by 5 bases, and 13 bases separated the two germline ends. The CDR3 reads CASSLSIENEQYF. The CDR3 DNA reads TGTGCCAGCAGCCTATCGATTGAGAACGAGCAGTACTTC.

The rearrangement uses TRBV7-9 and TRBJ1-4, with unresolved D. The germline gives CDR1 SEHNR, CDR2 FQNEAQ (reference sequence). Trimming removed 0 bases from V and 6 bases from J, with 11 bases in between. CDR3 length equals 15 residues. The CDR3 nucleotides are TGTGCCAGCAGCTTAGCCGACATCACGGATGAAAAACTGTTTTTT. It specifies CASSLADITDEKLFF.

V usage is TRBV5-5 and J usage is TRBJ2-1; TRBD2 aligns across 10 bases. The CDR3 has 15 amino acids. The J segment lost 8 bases and the V segment lost 6 bases, leaving 11 bases of the junction unmatched. Germline V CDR1 and CDR2: SGHKS, YYEKEE (reference sequence). CDR3 sequence reads: CASTPLAGEIDEQFF. The CDR3 coding sequence is TGTGCCAGCACCCCCCTAGCGGGGGAGATCGATGAGCAGTTCTTC.

The V gene is TRBV7-2, the J gene TRBJ2-1; tentatively, D is TRBD2 (5 bases). CDR1 is SGHTA, CDR2 FQGNSA, per germline. The CDR3 is made up of 13 amino acids. V was clipped by 3 bases and J by 4 bases, with 7 bases between them. DNA of the CDR3: TGTGCCAGCAGCTTCGGGGTTTACAATGAGCAGTTCTTC. Encoded protein: CASSFGVYNEQFF.

The chain uses TRBV19 and TRBJ1-1; TRBD1 might be the D (6 bases). The V end lost 3 bases, the J end lost 0 bases, and 11 bases lay between the germline ends. The germline V gene has CDR1 LNHDA and CDR2 SQIVND (reference sequence). This CDR3 is built from 15 residues. Written as DNA, the CDR3 is TGTGCCAGTAGTATGGGAGGGGGTCTGAACACTGAAGCTTTCTTT. Translated, it gives CASSMGGGLNTEAFF.

The chain carries TRBV9 and TRBJ2-1, with D perhaps matching TRBD1 (5 bases). The germline V gene has CDR1 SGDLS and CDR2 YYNGEE. The CDR3 spans 15 residues. Deletions cut 2 bases from V and 1 base from J, with 10 bases between. The DNA for the CDR3 is TGTGCCAGCAGCGTGACAGCTTTATCCTACAATGAGCAGTTCTTC. Protein sequence: CASSVTALSYNEQFF. Based on the CDR3 plus reference TRBV9 and TRBJ2-1, the full variable domain is DSGVTQTPKHLITATGQRVTLRCSPRSGDLSVYWYQQSLDQGLQFLIQYYNGEERAKGNILERFSAQQFPDLHSELNLSSLELGDSALYFCASSVTALSYNEQFFGPGTRLTVL.

This chain joins TRBV29-1 and TRBJ2-7; the D is unclear. Germline CDR1 is SQVTM and CDR2 is ANQGSEA. The CDR3 runs 14 residues. V was trimmed by 3 bases and J by 0 bases, leaving 12 bases between them. This chain's CDR3 is CSVEGDGSSYEQYF. The CDR3 region has the DNA TGCAGCGTTGAGGGCGACGGTAGCTCCTACGAGCAGTACTTC.

The V and J genes are TRBV14 and TRBJ1-2; TRBD1 matches 7 bases. V lost 5 bases, J lost 8 bases, and 14 bases stayed unmatched. Germline values: CDR1 SGHDN, CDR2 FVKESK. The CDR3 has 15 residues. The CDR3 here is CASSDQTGYAMGYTF. The CDR3 bases are TGTGCCAGCAGCGACCAGACAGGGTACGCGATGGGCTACACCTTC.

V is TRBV5-6 and J is TRBJ2-7, with 10 bases matching TRBD1. The CDR3 sequence is 15 residues long. V dropped 3 bases and J dropped 7; count of bases not matched to a gene: 10. The germline V gene has CDR1 SGHDT and CDR2 YYEEEE. Written as DNA, the CDR3 is TGTGCCAGCAGCTATAGATGGACAGGGGGAAAGGAGCAGTACTTC. The encoded protein is CASSYRWTGGKEQYF.

The chain links TRBV7-3 to TRBJ1-2, with TRBD1 matching 7 bases. This CDR3 contains 13 residues. Germline lookup yields CDR1 SGHTA and CDR2 FQGTGA. Trimming took 5 bases from V and 6 from J; bases not matched to a gene: 6. CDR3 nucleotide sequence: TGTGCCAGCAGCCCGCAGGGGGAAGATGGCTACACCTTC. It encodes CASSPQGEDGYTF.